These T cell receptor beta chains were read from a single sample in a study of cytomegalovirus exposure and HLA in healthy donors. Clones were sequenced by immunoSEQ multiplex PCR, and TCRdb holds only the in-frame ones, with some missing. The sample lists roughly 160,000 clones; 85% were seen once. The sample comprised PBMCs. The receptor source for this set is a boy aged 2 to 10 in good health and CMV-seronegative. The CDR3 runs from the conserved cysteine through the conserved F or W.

CDR3: CASSPAMTGGLNQPQHF
V: TRBV28
J: TRBJ1-5

CDR3: CASSQLRGVPALGNTEAFF
V: TRBV4-1
J: TRBJ1-1

CDR3: CASSVLGSNQPQHF
V: TRBV19
J: TRBJ1-5

CDR3: CASSPLNYGYTF
V: TRBV28
J: TRBJ1-2

CDR3: CASSRGLDFNSPLHF
V: TRBV19
J: TRBJ1-6

CDR3: CASSYRTGVNTGELFF
V: TRBV6-5
J: TRBJ2-2

CDR3: CASSLRVYGETQYF
V: TRBV7-7
J: TRBJ2-5

CDR3: CASSQIQTGMDNYGYTF
V: TRBV4-2
J: TRBJ1-2

CDR3: CASSIGLAGGLNEQFF
V: TRBV7-2
J: TRBJ2-1

CDR3: CASSWRYSNQPQHF
V: TRBV28
J: TRBJ1-5

CDR3: CATSGVQETQYF
V: TRBV5-4
J: TRBJ2-5

CDR3: CASSPEVYGYTF
V: TRBV6-1
J: TRBJ1-2

CDR3: CASTSPRAGALEGYEQYF
V: TRBV28
J: TRBJ2-7

CDR3: CASSPREQGGYGYTF
V: TRBV18
J: TRBJ1-2

CDR3: CASRGFSGDYGYTF
V: TRBV6-1
J: TRBJ1-2

CDR3: CATSAGGSYNEQFF
V: TRBV7-6
J: TRBJ2-1

CDR3: CATSRVLAGVAGELFF
V: TRBV15
J: TRBJ2-2

CDR3: CSANWEGGGHF
V: TRBV20-1
J: TRBJ1-5

CDR3: CASSGPGTGAGGGSNEQFF
V: TRBV6-4
J: TRBJ2-1

CDR3: CASSPPRTSGANEQFF
V: TRBV18
J: TRBJ2-1

CDR3: CASSRQQRSTEAFF
V: TRBV11-2
J: TRBJ1-1

CDR3: CASSQTVGRGVYGYTF
V: TRBV5-4
J: TRBJ1-2

CDR3: CASSLVDRGLHEQYF
V: TRBV11-2
J: TRBJ2-7

CDR3: CASTLDRGANEQFF
V: TRBV27
J: TRBJ2-1

CDR3: CASSLAGTYNEQFF
V: TRBV7-9
J: TRBJ2-1

CDR3: CASSLVPRGLNTEAFF
V: TRBV5-6
J: TRBJ1-1

CDR3: CASSPPGGGLNNEQFF
V: TRBV7-9
J: TRBJ2-1

CDR3: CASSQDFTGNQPQHF
V: TRBV4-1
J: TRBJ1-5

CDR3: CASSLDLDYRARDTQYF
V: TRBV5-4
J: TRBJ2-3

CDR3: CASSLHSGRSDTQYF
V: TRBV11-1
J: TRBJ2-3

CDR3: CATSRDAGVTEAFF
V: TRBV15
J: TRBJ1-1

CDR3: CAISPGTSGRTQETQYF
V: TRBV10-3
J: TRBJ2-5

CDR3: CASSLFEGQEPTNTGELFF
V: TRBV7-6
J: TRBJ2-2